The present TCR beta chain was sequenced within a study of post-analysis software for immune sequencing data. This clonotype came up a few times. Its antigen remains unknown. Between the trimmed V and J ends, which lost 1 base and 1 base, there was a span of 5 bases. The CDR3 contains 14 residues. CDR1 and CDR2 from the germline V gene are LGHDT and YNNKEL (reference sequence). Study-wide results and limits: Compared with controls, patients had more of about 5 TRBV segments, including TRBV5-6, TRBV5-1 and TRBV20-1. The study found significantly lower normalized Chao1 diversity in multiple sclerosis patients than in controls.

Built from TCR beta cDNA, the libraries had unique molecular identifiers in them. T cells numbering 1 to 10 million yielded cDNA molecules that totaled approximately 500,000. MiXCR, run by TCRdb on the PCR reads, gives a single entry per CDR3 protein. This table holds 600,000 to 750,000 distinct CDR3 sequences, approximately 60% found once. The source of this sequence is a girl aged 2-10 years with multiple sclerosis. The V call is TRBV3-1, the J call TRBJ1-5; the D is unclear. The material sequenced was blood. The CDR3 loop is CASSQGLSNQPQHF. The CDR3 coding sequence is TGTGCCAGCAGCCAAGGCCTGAGCAATCAGCCCCAGCATTTT.